This T cell receptor beta chain was found in a study of blood T cell repertoires in COVID-19. At the level of the study: Both acute and convalescent COVID-19 samples were obtained from the United States, Italy and Spain.

Trimming removed 6 bases from V and 3 bases from J; junction bases left unmatched: 8. The length of the CDR3 is 18 residues. Germline values: CDR1 MNHEY, CDR2 SMNVEV (reference sequence). Clones were sequenced by immunoSEQ multiplex PCR, and TCRdb holds only the in-frame ones, with some missing. The sample yields some 100,000 clones, almost 90% seen once. V and J are TRBV27 and TRBJ2-2, with 15 bases fitting TRBD2. This TCR was recovered from a human donor with active COVID-19. The donor label of this sample is uncertain. The material sequenced was peripheral blood. Here the CDR3 reads CASSSGLAGGWDTGELFF. CDR3 DNA: TGTGCCAGCAGCTCTGGACTAGCGGGGGGGTGGGACACCGGGGAGCTGTTTTTT.